The 5 T cell receptor beta chains below come from one sample, sequenced in a study of cytomegalovirus exposure and HLA in healthy donors. The PCR ran on 60 Vbeta and 13 Jbeta primers. Produced via immunoSEQ multiplex PCR; TCRdb's table is partial and in-frame only. The repertoire holds around 120,000 clones, about 81% seen once, with almost 6% in the top ten. What was sequenced was PBMCs. These receptors came from a woman between 40 and 50 years old in good health and CMV-seropositive.

This clone turned up a few times. This rearrangement joins TRBV5-1 to TRBJ2-3; 9 bases line up with TRBD2. This CDR3 is built from 15 residues. Per the germline V gene, CDR1 is SGHRS and CDR2 is YFSETQ. V dropped 4 bases and J dropped 1; count of bases not matched to a gene: 4. The CDR3: CASSGSGGGTDTQYF. The DNA of the CDR3 is TGCGCCAGCAGCGGTAGCGGGGGAGGCACAGATACGCAGTATTTT.

The rearrangement joins TRBV23-1 to TRBJ1-6; the D is unclear. TRBV23-1 is designated an ORF whose function remains uncertain. With 4 bases removed from V and 0 bases from J, the gap between germline ends came to 13 bases. The CDR3 contains 17 residues. The CDR3 nucleotides read TGCGCCAGCAGTCTAGGAACAGCGGGCTCCTATAATTCACCCCTCCACTTT. Translated: CASSLGTAGSYNSPLHF.

This chain connects TRBV29-1 to TRBJ2-3; the match to TRBD2 covers 7 bases. Germline CDR1 SQVTM, CDR2 ANQGSEA. Losses at the gene ends were 4 bases for V and 1 base for J; bases not matched to a gene: 5. The CDR3 runs 14 residues. Here the CDR3 DNA reads TGCAGCGTTGGAGTGGCGGGGGGCACAGATACGCAGTATTTT. Translation gives CSVGVAGGTDTQYF.

V usage is TRBV5-1 and J usage is TRBJ2-7, with D possibly being TRBD1 (5 bases). The CDR3 is 13 residues long. Trimming left V 5 bases short and J 2 bases short, with 11 bases between. CDR1 SGHRS and CDR2 YFSETQ come from the germline V gene. The CDR3 protein is CASSSGPPYEQYF. CDR3 nucleotide sequence: TGCGCCAGCAGTTCAGGGCCCCCCTACGAGCAGTACTTC.

J is TRBJ2-5 and V is TRBV4-2; 7 bases map to TRBD2. The J call may be incorrect, as the DNA end agrees better with TRBJ2-7. Germline V gene data show CDR1 as LGHNA and CDR2 as YNFKEQ. The CDR3 length is 18 residues. DNA for the CDR3: TGTGCCAGCAGCGCCCTCGGGGGTGGTGGGGGGGATACATACGAGCAGTACTTC. It encodes CASSALGGGGGDTYEQYF.